This T cell receptor (beta chain) is from a study of preoperative IRX-2 immunotherapy in early breast cancer (dated by TCRdb to the late 2010s). Explained via the paper, the treatment or condition label denotes: preoperative locoregional IRX-2 cytokine immunotherapy. The samples were obtained from a phase Ib study that tested preoperative, locoregional IRX-2 cytokine immunotherapy designed to prime immune responses. Before surgery, IRX-2 was given to the donors, who were patients with early-stage breast cancer. Libraries were constructed by the immunoSEQ multiplex PCR assay. What TCRdb holds here is the immuneACCESS table cut down to in-frame rearrangements. Part of the clones is not present; checked against another copy, under half of the missing clones reflect an unresolved V gene, and the others are unexplained. The sample records around 22,000 clones, roughly 90% of which are singletons. The ten most abundant clones make up 28% of the sample.

The CDR3 runs 14 residues from the cysteine to the phenylalanine. Only the CDR3 DNA is retained, 42 bases long and in frame from the first base. CDR1 MNHEY and CDR2 SVGAGI were looked up in the germline V gene. The V and J ends are trimmed by 6 bases and 4 bases, leaving 15 bases between them. In the case of this clone: No antigen is known for it. No per-base quality is available; no much larger clone lies one base away.

This TCR came from a human donor with breast cancer. Material: tumor tissue, obtained after IRX-2 immunotherapy. The rearranged segments are TRBV6-5 and TRBJ1-2; TRBD1 might be the D gene, on 5 matching bases. The DNA sequence reads TGTGCCAGCAGGAAACCCGACAGTCTCTATGGCTACACCTTC. Translated, it gives CASRKPDSLYGYTF.